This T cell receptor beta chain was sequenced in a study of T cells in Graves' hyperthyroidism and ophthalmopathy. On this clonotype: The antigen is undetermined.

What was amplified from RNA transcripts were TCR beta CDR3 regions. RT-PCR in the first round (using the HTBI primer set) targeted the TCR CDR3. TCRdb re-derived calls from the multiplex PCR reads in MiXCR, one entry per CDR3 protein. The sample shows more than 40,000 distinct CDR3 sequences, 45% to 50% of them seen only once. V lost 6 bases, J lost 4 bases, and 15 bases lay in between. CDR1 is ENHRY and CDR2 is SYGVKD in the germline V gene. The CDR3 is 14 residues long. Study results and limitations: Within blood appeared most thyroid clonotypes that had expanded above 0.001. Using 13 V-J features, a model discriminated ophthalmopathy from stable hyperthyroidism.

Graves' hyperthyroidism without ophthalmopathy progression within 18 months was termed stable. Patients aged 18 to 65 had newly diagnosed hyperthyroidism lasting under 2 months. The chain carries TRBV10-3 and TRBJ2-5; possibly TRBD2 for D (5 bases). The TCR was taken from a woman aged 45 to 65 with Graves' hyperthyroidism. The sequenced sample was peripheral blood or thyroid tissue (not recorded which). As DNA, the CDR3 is TGTGCCATCAGGCATGGAGGCTTGGGAGAGACCCAGTACTTC. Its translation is CAIRHGGLGETQYF.